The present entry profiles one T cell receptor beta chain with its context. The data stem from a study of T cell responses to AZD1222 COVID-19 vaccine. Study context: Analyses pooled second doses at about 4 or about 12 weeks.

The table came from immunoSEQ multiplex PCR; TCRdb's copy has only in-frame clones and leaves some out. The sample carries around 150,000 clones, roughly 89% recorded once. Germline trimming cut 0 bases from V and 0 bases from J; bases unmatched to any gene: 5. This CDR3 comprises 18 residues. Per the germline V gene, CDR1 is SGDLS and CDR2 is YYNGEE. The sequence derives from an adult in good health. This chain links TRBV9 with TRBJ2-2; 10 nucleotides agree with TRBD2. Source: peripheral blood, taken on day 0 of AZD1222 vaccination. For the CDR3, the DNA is TGTGCCAGCAGCGTAGCGCCTAGCGGGGGAGCGAACACCGGGGAGCTGTTTTTT. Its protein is CASSVAPSGGANTGELFF.